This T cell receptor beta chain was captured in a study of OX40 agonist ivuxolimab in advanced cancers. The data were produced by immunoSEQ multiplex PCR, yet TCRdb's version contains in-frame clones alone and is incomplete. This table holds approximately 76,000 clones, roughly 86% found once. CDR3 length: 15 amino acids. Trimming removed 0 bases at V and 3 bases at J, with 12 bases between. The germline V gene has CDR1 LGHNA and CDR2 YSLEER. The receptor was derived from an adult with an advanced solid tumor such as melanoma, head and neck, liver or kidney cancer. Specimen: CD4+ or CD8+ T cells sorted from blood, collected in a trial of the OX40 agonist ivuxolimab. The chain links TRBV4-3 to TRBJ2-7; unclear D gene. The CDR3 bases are TGCGCCAGCAGCCAAGAGTGGGCGGCCGGCTACGAGCAGTACTTC. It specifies CASSQEWAAGYEQYF.